These 15 T cell receptor beta chains share one sample of origin, sequenced in a study of T cells after yellow fever vaccination. From the 5' RACE reads, TCRdb called clonotypes with MiXCR, one entry per CDR3 protein. Counted here are more than 300,000 distinct CDR3 sequences, approximately 4.3% occurring once; the ten biggest clones make up roughly a fifth. The material was PBMCs, obtained 15 days after the yellow fever booster vaccination. These receptors were obtained from a man younger than 35 who received the YFV17D yellow fever vaccine.

This clonotype was seen ten or more times. The CDR3 sequence: CSARNLGTRGQPQHF. In DNA form, the CDR3 reads TGCAGTGCTAGAAATTTAGGGACCCGAGGTCAGCCCCAGCATTTT. The chain couples TRBV20-1 to TRBJ1-5, with D perhaps TRBD1 (5 bases). This CDR3 region has 15 residues. The germline V and J ends were trimmed by 2 bases and 6 bases, with 17 bases remaining between them. Germline V gene data show CDR1 as DFQATT and CDR2 as SNEGSKA (reference sequence).

This clonotype turned up a few times. This chain uses TRBV20-1 with TRBJ2-4; the match to TRBD1 covers 9 bases. The germline V gene has CDR1 DFQATT and CDR2 SNEGSKA (reference sequence). The CDR3 is 15 residues long. V gave up 5 bases and J gave up 6 bases; unmatched junction bases: 11. For the CDR3, the DNA is TGCAGTGCTCGACGACAGGGGGTAATCCTAAACATTCAGTACTTC. Translating it yields CSARRQGVILNIQYF.

This sequence joins TRBV15 and TRBJ2-5; D is possibly TRBD1 or TRBD2 (5 bases each). The CDR3 extends over 18 amino acids. V gave up 2 bases and J gave up 1 base, with 20 bases separating them. Germline V lookup: CDR1 LNHNV, CDR2 YYDKDF (reference sequence). The CDR3 sequence is CATSRPFGPGRSQETQYF. DNA for the CDR3: TGTGCCACCAGCAGACCCTTTGGGCCGGGACGGTCCCAAGAGACCCAGTACTTC.

This clonotype has ten or more counts. J is TRBJ1-1 and V is TRBV7-9; 7 nucleotides match TRBD1. This CDR3 comprises 16 residues. V shed 1 base and J 1 base; nucleotides not matched to a gene: 6. Germline V gene sequence: CDR1 SEHNR, CDR2 FQNEAQ (reference sequence). The CDR3 is CASSLGGGGRNTEAFF. The CDR3 DNA reads as TGTGCCAGCAGCTTAGGAGGAGGGGGCCGGAACACTGAAGCTTTCTTT. Based on the CDR3 plus reference TRBV7-9 and TRBJ1-1, the full variable domain is DTGVSQNPRHKITKRGQNVTFRCDPISEHNRLYWYRQTLGQGPEFLTYFQNEAQLEKSRLLSDRFSAERPKGSFSTLEIQRTEQGDSAMYLCASSLGGGGRNTEAFFGQGTRLTVV.

Many counts were recorded for this clonotype. The V and J genes are TRBV5-1 and TRBJ2-1; D gene uncertain. Trimming pared 2 bases from V and 6 bases from J, leaving 9 bases between. The CDR3 is made up of 13 amino acids. Germline assignment: CDR1 SGHRS and CDR2 YFSETQ. The CDR3 is CASSFSEINEQFF. The DNA for the CDR3 is TGCGCCAGCAGCTTTTCGGAGATCAATGAGCAGTTCTTC.

This clonotype has at least ten counts. V is TRBV5-1 and J is TRBJ1-1, with D possibly matching TRBD1 (5 bases). The CDR3 runs to 14 residues. CDR1 and CDR2 (germline): SGHRS, YFSETQ. Trimming removed 5 bases at V and 4 bases at J, with 15 bases between. CDR3 nucleotide sequence: TGCGCCAGCAGACGGGACCTCGTGAGCACTGAAGCTTTCTTT. Residues: CASRRDLVSTEAFF.

The V and J genes are TRBV5-1 and TRBJ2-1; 11 bases line up with TRBD1. The ends lost 4 bases at V and 6 bases at J; junction bases unmatched: 6. Germline CDR1 reads SGHRS; CDR2 reads YFSETQ. This CDR3 spans 15 amino acids. CDR3 sequence: CASSPGQGVINEQFF. As DNA, the CDR3 is TGCGCCAGCAGCCCGGGACAGGGGGTAATCAATGAGCAGTTCTTC.

This clonotype was observed at least ten times. The rearrangement links TRBV10-3 to TRBJ2-1, with 9 bases that match TRBD2. The V gene end was trimmed by 9 bases and the J gene end by 5 bases; junction bases not matched to a gene: 8. CDR3 length equals 14 residues. The germline V gene encodes CDR1 ENHRY and CDR2 SYGVKD. The CDR3 loop reads CAIRRLAEHNEQFF. DNA of the CDR3: TGTGCCATAAGAAGACTAGCGGAACACAATGAGCAGTTCTTC.

This clonotype was found a few times. The rearrangement links TRBV19 to TRBJ2-1; 10 nucleotides align to TRBD1. The CDR3 length is 13 residues. V dropped 7 bases and J dropped 9; count of bases not matched to a gene: 6. CDR1 is LNHDA, CDR2 SQIVND, per germline (reference sequence). CDR3 bases: TGTGCCAGTATCGGGACAGGGGTGGGTGAGCAGTTCTTC. Amino acids: CASIGTGVGEQFF.

This clonotype was detected only a few times. This chain links TRBV12-3 or TRBV12-4 with TRBJ2-1, with D tentatively TRBD1 (5 bases). The CDR3 totals 14 residues. The V end was cut by 3 bases, the J end by 3 bases, with 9 bases between. CDR3 sequence (DNA): TGTGCCAGCAGTTTTGGGGCGGACTACAATGAGCAGTTCTTC. As protein: CASSFGADYNEQFF.

This clonotype was counted many times. The chain is built from TRBV7-3 and TRBJ2-3; 9 nucleotides agree with TRBD2. CDR1 and CDR2 from the germline V gene are SGHTA and FQGTGA. V shed 5 bases, J shed 1 base, and the junction held 4 bases outside the gene matches. The length of the CDR3 is 15 residues. The CDR3 DNA is TGTGCCAGCAGCCGGGGACTAGCCGGCACAGATACGCAGTATTTT. Its translation is CASSRGLAGTDTQYF.

This clonotype occurred many times. The chain recombines TRBV5-1 with TRBJ2-7, with a weak D call TRBD1 (6 bases). Trimming removed 4 bases from V and 1 base from J, with 12 bases in between. The CDR3 extends over 14 amino acids. In germline, CDR1 is SGHRS, CDR2 YFSETQ. The CDR3 loop is CASSPRTESYEQYF. The CDR3 nucleotides are TGCGCCAGCAGCCCAAGGACAGAGTCCTACGAGCAGTACTTC.

Regarding this clonotype: A much larger clone lies one base from this, so it may be a read error. V is TRBV6-5 and J is TRBJ2-1; D ambiguous. The CDR3 covers 13 residues. CDR1 is MNHEY and CDR2 is SVGAGI in the germline V gene. The CDR3 is CASSYSWGNEEFF. The CDR3 DNA is TGTGCCAGCAGTTACTCTTGGGGAAATGAGGAGTTCTTC.

Only a few counts were recorded for this clonotype. The genes are TRBV4-3 and TRBJ1-2; D may be TRBD1 (5 bases). V was cut by 2 bases and J by 3 bases, with 16 bases left in between. Germline V CDR1 and CDR2: LGHNA, YSLEER. The CDR3 spans 16 residues. CDR3 nucleotides: TGCGCCAGCAGCCAATCGGGACTGACGAGACACTATGGCTACACCTTC. It is translated as CASSQSGLTRHYGYTF.

The chain carries TRBV7-2 and TRBJ1-2; weak D call: TRBD1 (5 bases). V was pared by 1 base and J by 5 bases, with 14 bases between. CDR3 size: 15 residues. The germline gives CDR1 SGHTA, CDR2 FQGNSA. The CDR3 DNA reads as TGTGCCAGCAGCTTAGATGTACAGGTTTGGTATGGCTACACCTTC. Protein sequence: CASSLDVQVWYGYTF.